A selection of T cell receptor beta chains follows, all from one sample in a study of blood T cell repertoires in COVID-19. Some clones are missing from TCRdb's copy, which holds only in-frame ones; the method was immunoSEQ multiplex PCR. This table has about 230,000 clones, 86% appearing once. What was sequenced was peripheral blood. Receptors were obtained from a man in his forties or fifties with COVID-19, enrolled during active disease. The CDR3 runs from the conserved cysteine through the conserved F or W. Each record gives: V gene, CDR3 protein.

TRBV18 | CASSPGRNYGYTF
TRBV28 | CASGSAEGNTIYF
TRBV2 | CASSPGLAGYTDTQYF
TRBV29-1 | CSVSSGSSNEQFF
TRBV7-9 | CASSSDWSEQFF
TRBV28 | CASSVQGIFEKLFF
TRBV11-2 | CASSLWTMEAFF
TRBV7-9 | CASSREGNYEQYF
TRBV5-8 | CVSSSVGLGRNEQFF
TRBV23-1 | CASNQTGRRSGLIIEKLFF
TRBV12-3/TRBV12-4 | CASSQRGTDEQYF
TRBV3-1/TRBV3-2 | CASSQDRGGGRQETQYF
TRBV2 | CAGPEQGYSNQPQHF
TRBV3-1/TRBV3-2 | CASSQDSGGEQFF
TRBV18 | CASSPGTGYQHF
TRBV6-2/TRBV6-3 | CASSSRGRNQPQHF
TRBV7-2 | CASSPRSGEEDTQYF
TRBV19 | CASSPRQGGGAFF
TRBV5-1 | CASSLVSGGQETQYF
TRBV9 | CASSVGGGNGELFF
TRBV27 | CASSLKISSGSFYEQYF
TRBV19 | CASSMMEQGNSPLHF
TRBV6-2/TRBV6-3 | CASSYPTHRGDTEAFF
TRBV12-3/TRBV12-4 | CASSSTGYTQYF
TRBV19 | CASSIVGTGAYEQYF
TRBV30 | CAWSPGLAGGAFTDTQYF
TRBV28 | CASRGAGSGAFNYGYTF
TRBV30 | CAWSVSGGRTQYF
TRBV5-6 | CASSLAAIGNEKLFF
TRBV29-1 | CSVETAGGPLDTQYF
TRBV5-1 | CASFGTTQSGTGTDTQYF
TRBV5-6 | CASSLLAGDKNIQYF
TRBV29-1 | CSVEGQGVEQYF
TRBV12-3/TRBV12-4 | CASEREGGETQYF
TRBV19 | CASSKDSPHEQYF
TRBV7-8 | CASNGGGAGGFNEQFF
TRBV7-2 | CASSLVRAGSSGNTIYF
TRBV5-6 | CASSLPGGELFF
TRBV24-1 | CATTPSQGHNQPQHF
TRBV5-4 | CASSLYRGDGTDTQYF
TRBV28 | CASRQGFEQYF
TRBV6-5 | CASSGEAGGGAEQYF
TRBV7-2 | CASSFRQGDQPQHF
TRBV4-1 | CASSQGLTAYNEQFF
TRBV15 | CATSREGGALGETQYF
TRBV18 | CASSPRSGAKDYGYTF
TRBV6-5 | CASSPRIAGYTF
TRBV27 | CASSQQQGAVNEQFF
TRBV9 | CASSANMNTEAFF